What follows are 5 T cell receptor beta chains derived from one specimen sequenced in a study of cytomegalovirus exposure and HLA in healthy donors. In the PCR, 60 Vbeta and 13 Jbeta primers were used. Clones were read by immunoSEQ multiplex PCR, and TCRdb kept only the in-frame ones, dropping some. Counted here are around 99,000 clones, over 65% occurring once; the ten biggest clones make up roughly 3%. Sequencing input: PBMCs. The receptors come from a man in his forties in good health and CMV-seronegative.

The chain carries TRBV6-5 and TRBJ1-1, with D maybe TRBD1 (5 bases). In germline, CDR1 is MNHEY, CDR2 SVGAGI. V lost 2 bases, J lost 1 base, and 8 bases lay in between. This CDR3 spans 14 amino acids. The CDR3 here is CASSYDRRNTEAFF. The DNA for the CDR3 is TGTGCCAGCAGTTACGACAGAAGGAACACTGAAGCTTTCTTT.

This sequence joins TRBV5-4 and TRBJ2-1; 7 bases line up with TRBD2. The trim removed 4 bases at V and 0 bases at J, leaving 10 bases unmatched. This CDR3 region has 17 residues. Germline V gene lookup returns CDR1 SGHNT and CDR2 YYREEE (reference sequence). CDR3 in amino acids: CASSRGGSLSSYNEQFF. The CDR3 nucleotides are TGTGCCAGCAGCAGAGGCGGGAGCCTGAGCTCCTACAATGAGCAGTTCTTC. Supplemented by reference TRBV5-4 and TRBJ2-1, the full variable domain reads ETGVTQSPTHLIKTRGQQVTLRCSSQSGHNTVSWYQQALGQGPQFIFQYYREEENGRGNFPPRFSGLQFPNYSSELNVNALELDDSALYLCASSRGGSLSSYNEQFFGPGTRLTVL.

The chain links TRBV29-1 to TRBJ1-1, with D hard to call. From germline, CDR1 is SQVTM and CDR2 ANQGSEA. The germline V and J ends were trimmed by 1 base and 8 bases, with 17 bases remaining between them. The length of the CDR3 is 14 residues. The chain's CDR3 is CSVEVFGTRGEAFF. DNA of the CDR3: TGCAGCGTTGAAGTATTTGGTACCCGAGGGGAAGCTTTCTTT.

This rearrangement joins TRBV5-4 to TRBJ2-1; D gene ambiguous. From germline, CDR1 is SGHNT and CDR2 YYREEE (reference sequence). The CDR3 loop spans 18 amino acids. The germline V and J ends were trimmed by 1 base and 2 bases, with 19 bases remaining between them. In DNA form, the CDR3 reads TGTGCCAGCAGCTTGTTCTATAAAAATCGCGAGGCCTACAATGAGCAGTTCTTC. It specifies CASSLFYKNREAYNEQFF.

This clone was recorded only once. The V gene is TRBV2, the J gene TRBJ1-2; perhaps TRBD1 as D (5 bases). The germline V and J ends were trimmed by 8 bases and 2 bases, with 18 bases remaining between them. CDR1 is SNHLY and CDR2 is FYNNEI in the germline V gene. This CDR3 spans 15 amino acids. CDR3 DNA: TGTGCCAGCGCCTCAGTCGGGGGTTACAACTATGGCTACACCTTC. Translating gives CASASVGGYNYGYTF.